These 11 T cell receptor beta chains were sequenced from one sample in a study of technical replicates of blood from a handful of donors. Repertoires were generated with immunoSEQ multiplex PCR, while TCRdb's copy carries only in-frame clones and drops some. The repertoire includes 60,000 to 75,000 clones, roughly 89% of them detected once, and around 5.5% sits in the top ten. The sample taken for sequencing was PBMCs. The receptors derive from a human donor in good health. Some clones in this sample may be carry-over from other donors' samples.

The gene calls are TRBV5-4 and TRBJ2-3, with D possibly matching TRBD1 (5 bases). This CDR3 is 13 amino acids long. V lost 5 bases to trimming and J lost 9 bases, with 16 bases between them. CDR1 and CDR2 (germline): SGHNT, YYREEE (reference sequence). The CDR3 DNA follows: TGTGCCAGCAGTCAGGACAAGCACGGGACGCAGTATTTT. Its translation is CASSQDKHGTQYF. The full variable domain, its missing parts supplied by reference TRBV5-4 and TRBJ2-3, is ETGVTQSPTHLIKTRGQQVTLRCSSQSGHNTVSWYQQALGQGPQFIFQYYREEENGRGNFPPRFSGLQFPNYSSELNVNALELDDSALYLCASSQDKHGTQYFGPGTRLTVL.

The CDR3 DNA reads as TGTGCCAGCTCAGCGGAATTCTCTGGAAACACCATATATTTT. It specifies CASSAEFSGNTIYF. The chain combines TRBV18 with TRBJ1-3; D remains ambiguous. Trimming removed 5 bases from V and 0 bases from J, with 8 bases in between. From germline, CDR1 is KGHSH and CDR2 LQKENI. The CDR3 runs 14 residues.

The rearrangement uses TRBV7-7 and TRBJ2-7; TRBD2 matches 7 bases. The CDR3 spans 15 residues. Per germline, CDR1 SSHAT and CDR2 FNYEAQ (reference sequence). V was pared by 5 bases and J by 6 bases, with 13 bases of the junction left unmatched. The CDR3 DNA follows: TGTGCCAGCAGCCCAGCCGGGCCCGGGGGGTTCGAGCAGTACTTC. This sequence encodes CASSPAGPGGFEQYF.

The chain's CDR3 is CSASGNAYEQYF. CDR3 bases: TGCAGCGCCAGCGGGAACGCCTACGAGCAGTACTTC. V is TRBV29-1 and J is TRBJ2-7, with 7 positions matching TRBD2. The ends lost 7 bases at V and 2 bases at J; junction bases unmatched: 5. CDR1 is SQVTM, CDR2 ANQGSEA, per germline. CDR3 length equals 12 residues.

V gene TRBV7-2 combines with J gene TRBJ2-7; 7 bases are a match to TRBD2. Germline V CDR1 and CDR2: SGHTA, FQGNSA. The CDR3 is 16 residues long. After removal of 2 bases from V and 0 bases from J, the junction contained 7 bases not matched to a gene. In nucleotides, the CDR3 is TGTGCCAGCAGCTTATTTTCCGGGGGGAGCTCCTACGAGCAGTACTTC. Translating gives CASSLFSGGSSYEQYF.

The CDR3 nucleotides are TGTGCCAGCAGCTTCCCCCCCACGGGGGCAGATACGCAGTATTTT. It codes for CASSFPPTGADTQYF. The rearrangement uses TRBV7-2 and TRBJ2-3; tentative D call: TRBD2 (6 bases). The CDR3 has 15 amino acids. Germline V gene lookup returns CDR1 SGHTA and CDR2 FQGNSA. Deletions cut 3 bases from V and 4 bases from J, with 14 bases between. The full variable domain, its missing parts supplied by reference TRBV7-2 and TRBJ2-3, is GAGVSQSPSNKVTEKGKDVELRCDPISGHTALYWYRQSLGQGLEFLIYFQGNSAPDKSGLPSDRFSAERTGGSVSTLTIQRTQQEDSAVYLCASSFPPTGADTQYFGPGTRLTVL.

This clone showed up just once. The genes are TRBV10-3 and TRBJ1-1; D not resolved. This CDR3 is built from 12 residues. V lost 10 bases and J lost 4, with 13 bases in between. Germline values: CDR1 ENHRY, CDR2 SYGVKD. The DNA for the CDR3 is TGTGCCACTCATCAGGCGCCCACTGAAGCTTTCTTT. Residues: CATHQAPTEAFF.

The CDR3 sequence is CSASILETQYF. As DNA, the CDR3 is TGCAGTGCTAGTATACTTGAGACCCAGTACTTC. This chain joins TRBV20-1 and TRBJ2-5; D is uncertain. The CDR3 spans 11 residues. Trimming pared 3 bases from V and 5 bases from J, leaving 7 bases between. CDR1 and CDR2 from the germline V gene are DFQATT and SNEGSKA (reference sequence).

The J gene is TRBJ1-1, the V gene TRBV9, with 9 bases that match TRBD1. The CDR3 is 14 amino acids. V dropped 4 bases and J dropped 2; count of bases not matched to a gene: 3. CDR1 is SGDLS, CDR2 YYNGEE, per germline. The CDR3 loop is CASSLDRGNTEAFF. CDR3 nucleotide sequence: TGTGCCAGCAGCCTGGACAGGGGTAACACTGAAGCTTTCTTT.

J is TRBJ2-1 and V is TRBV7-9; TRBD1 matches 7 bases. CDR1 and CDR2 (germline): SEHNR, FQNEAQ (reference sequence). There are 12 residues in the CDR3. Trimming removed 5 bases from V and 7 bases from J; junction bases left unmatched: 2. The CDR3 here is CASSVDRNEQFF. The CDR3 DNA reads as TGTGCCAGCAGCGTGGACAGGAATGAGCAGTTCTTC.

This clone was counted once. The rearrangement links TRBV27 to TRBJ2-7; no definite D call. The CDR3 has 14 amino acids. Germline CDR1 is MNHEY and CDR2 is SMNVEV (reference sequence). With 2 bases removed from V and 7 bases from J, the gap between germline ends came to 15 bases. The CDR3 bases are TGTGCCAGCAGTTTAATAAACCCGGCTAGAGAGCAGTACTTC. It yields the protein CASSLINPAREQYF.